This T cell receptor (beta chain) originates from a study of cytomegalovirus exposure and HLA in healthy donors. This clone was recorded a few times. The antigen remains undetermined. The CDR3 has 14 amino acids. V shed 0 bases and J shed 7 bases, with 12 bases lying between them. The germline V gene has CDR1 ENHRY and CDR2 SYGVKD. PCR involved 60 Vbeta and 13 Jbeta primers. Only in-frame clones appear in the TCRdb table, and some are missing; sequencing was by immunoSEQ multiplex PCR. The top ten hold about 1.8% of the sample, which has approximately 190,000 clones, about four fifths seen once. General study points: Sequencing probably produced one cluster of sequence variants that were highly shared. In an earlier analysis, in approximately 630 donors, most V segments appeared productive either ~87% or ~30% of the time. Relative to the approximately 700-donor mean, N-insertions were reportedly fewer in an Asian-associated ancestry cluster in a later analysis. The authors enumerated around 150 TCR beta chains as linked to cytomegalovirus.

The source material was PBMCs. The rearrangement joins TRBV10-3 to TRBJ1-1, with unresolved D. This receptor was obtained from a man aged 40-50 years in good health and CMV-seropositive. CDR3: CAISESTETFEAFF. CDR3 nucleotide sequence: TGTGCCATCAGTGAGTCAACGGAGACGTTTGAAGCTTTCTTT.